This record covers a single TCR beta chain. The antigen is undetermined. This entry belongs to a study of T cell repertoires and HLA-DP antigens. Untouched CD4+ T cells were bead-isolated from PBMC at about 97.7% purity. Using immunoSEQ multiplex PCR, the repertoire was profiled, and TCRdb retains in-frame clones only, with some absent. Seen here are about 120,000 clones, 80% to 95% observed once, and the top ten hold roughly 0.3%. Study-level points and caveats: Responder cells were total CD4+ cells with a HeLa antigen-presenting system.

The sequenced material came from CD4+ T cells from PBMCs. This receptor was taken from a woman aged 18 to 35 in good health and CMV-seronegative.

CDR3 bases: TGTGCCAGCAGTTTTTTACGGGGTCGTGAAGCTTTCTTT. It yields the protein CASSFLRGREAFF. The rearrangement links TRBV27 to TRBJ1-1; D unresolved. V lost 3 bases, J lost 7 bases, and 12 bases lay in between. This CDR3 is 13 amino acids long. Germline V gives CDR1 MNHEY, CDR2 SMNVEV (reference sequence).